Below are 16 T cell receptor beta chains sequenced from a single sample in a study of glioma-infiltrating T cells after dendritic cell vaccination. Assay used: immunoSEQ multiplex PCR; TCRdb lists only in-frame clones, some missing. The top ten clones hold around 2.6% of a sample with 100,000 or so clones, around 90% of them seen once. Time point in this sample: after dendritic cell vaccination, including at tumor progression/relapse. This sample comprised blood, obtained after dendritic cell vaccination. The source is a human donor with glioblastoma.

The chain joins TRBV6-5 to TRBJ2-5, with a weak D call TRBD2 (5 bases). V was clipped by 4 bases and J by 5 bases, with 17 bases between them. This CDR3 comprises 15 residues. Per the germline V gene, CDR1 is MNHEY and CDR2 is SVGAGI. For the CDR3, the DNA is TGTGCCAGCAGTTCCGGTGTAGCTAGCCCGGAGACCCAGTACTTC. It yields the protein CASSSGVASPETQYF.

The chain joins TRBV7-6 to TRBJ2-7; the D is unclear. This CDR3 has 13 amino acids. V dropped 0 bases and J dropped 3 bases, with 6 bases sitting between them. The germline V gene has CDR1 SGHVS and CDR2 FNYEAQ. CDR3 sequence (DNA): TGTGCCAGCAGCTTAGCTGGCAGCTACGAGCAGTACTTC. Amino acids: CASSLAGSYEQYF.

The CDR3 bases are TGTGCCAGTAGGCCGGGTAATGAAAAACTGTTTTTT. It codes for CASRPGNEKLFF. The chain couples TRBV19 to TRBJ1-4; D not certain. The V end lost 6 bases, the J end lost 4 bases, and 6 bases lay between the germline ends. The germline V gene has CDR1 LNHDA and CDR2 SQIVND (reference sequence). This CDR3 is built from 12 residues.

The chain links TRBV9 to TRBJ1-3, with 8 nucleotides matching TRBD1. CDR3 length: 15 residues. CDR1 SGDLS and CDR2 YYNGEE come from the germline V gene. J was trimmed by 4 bases and V by 6 bases; bases with no gene match: 9. This chain's CDR3 is CASTRQGLAGNTIYF. CDR3 in DNA: TGTGCCAGCACTAGACAGGGGTTGGCGGGAAACACCATATATTTT.

V usage is TRBV11-2 and J usage is TRBJ2-1; D unclear. The ends were cut back, 3 bases at V and 5 bases at J, with 8 bases in the middle. This CDR3 region has 13 residues. Germline loops: CDR1 SGHAT, CDR2 FQNNGV. In DNA form, the CDR3 reads TGTGCCAGCAGCTTTTCACAGAACAATGAGCAGTTCTTC. Encoded protein: CASSFSQNNEQFF.

The gene calls are TRBV13 and TRBJ1-2, with 7 bases lining up with TRBD1. Germline V CDR1 and CDR2: PRHDT, FYEKMQ (reference sequence). The length of the CDR3 is 15 residues. V shed 2 bases and J 2 bases; nucleotides not matched to a gene: 5. CDR3 sequence: CASSLWDSYNYGYTF. CDR3 DNA sequence: TGTGCCAGCAGCTTATGGGACAGCTACAACTATGGCTACACCTTC.

This clone has just one count. The chain joins TRBV7-2 to TRBJ2-1; D perhaps matches TRBD2 (5 bases). Deletions cut 3 bases from V and 5 bases from J, with 14 bases between. Germline V gene data show CDR1 as SGHTA and CDR2 as FQGNSA. The CDR3 contains 15 residues. In nucleotides, the CDR3 is TGTGCCAGCAGCTTCCGAGGGAGAGCGGACAATGAGCAGTTCTTC. Translating gives CASSFRGRADNEQFF.

The genes are TRBV6-6 and TRBJ1-2; 7 nucleotides match TRBD1. V trimming: 4 bases; J trimming: 3 bases; junction bases outside the gene matches: 2. This CDR3 contains 13 residues. Per germline, CDR1 MNHNY and CDR2 SVGAGI (reference sequence). This CDR3 is CASSWDRDYGYTF. Here the CDR3 DNA reads TGTGCCAGCAGTTGGGACAGAGACTATGGCTACACCTTC.

The rearrangement uses TRBV5-1 and TRBJ1-1; possibly TRBD1 for D (6 bases). The CDR3 extends over 12 amino acids. With 3 bases removed from V and 10 bases from J, the gap between germline ends came to 13 bases. Germline V gives CDR1 SGHRS, CDR2 YFSETQ. The DNA for the CDR3 is TGCGCCAGCAGCTCAGAAGGGGGTCCAGCTTTCTTT. Its protein product is CASSSEGGPAFF. Together with reference TRBV5-1 and TRBJ1-1, the CDR3 gives the full variable domain: KAGVTQTPRYLIKTRGQQVTLSCSPISGHRSVSWYQQTPGQGLQFLFEYFSETQRNKGNFPGRFSGRQFSNSRSEMNVSTLELGDSALYLCASSSEGGPAFFGQGTRLTVV.

V and J are TRBV29-1 and TRBJ2-7, with 8 bases fitting TRBD1. With 7 bases clipped from V and 1 base from J, the junction kept 6 bases outside the gene matches. The CDR3 is 13 amino acids. Germline values: CDR1 SQVTM, CDR2 ANQGSEA. The CDR3 sequence: CSAGQGESYEQYF. As DNA, the CDR3 is TGCAGCGCAGGACAGGGTGAATCCTACGAGCAGTACTTC.

J is TRBJ2-1 and V is TRBV5-1, with 9 bases lining up with TRBD1. Germline CDR1 and CDR2: SGHRS and YFSETQ. This CDR3 has 16 residues. Unmatched junction bases numbered 11, after V lost 4 bases and J lost 6 bases. The CDR3 DNA sequence: TGCGCCAGCAGCCCCGAGGGACAGGGATTGGGCAATGAGCAGTTCTTC. This codes for CASSPEGQGLGNEQFF.

CDR3 nucleotides: TGCGCCAGCAGCTTGACTAGCGGGGGGATCACAGATACGCAGTATTTT. Protein: CASSLTSGGITDTQYF. The V and J genes are TRBV5-1 and TRBJ2-3; 12 nucleotides match TRBD2. Germline V gene lookup returns CDR1 SGHRS and CDR2 YFSETQ. The CDR3 extends over 16 amino acids. Losses at the gene ends were 1 base for V and 2 bases for J; bases not matched to a gene: 2.

This clone appeared a few times. This sequence joins TRBV6-1 and TRBJ1-3; perhaps TRBD1 as D (5 bases). Looked up from germline, CDR1 is MNHNS and CDR2 is SASEGT. The CDR3 is 16 residues long. V lost 4 bases to trimming and J lost 0 bases, with 13 bases between them. As DNA, the CDR3 is TGTGCCAGCAGTGGACCCAAGGGGCACTCTGGAAACACCATATATTTT. Translating gives CASSGPKGHSGNTIYF.

This chain uses TRBV30 with TRBJ2-2; 8 nucleotides line up with TRBD2. This CDR3 region has 13 residues. Germline lookup yields CDR1 GTSNPN and CDR2 SVGIG (reference sequence). The junction had 1 base not matched to a gene; V was cut back by 3 bases and J by 4 bases. The CDR3 reads CAWRGTSTGELFF. As DNA, the CDR3 is TGTGCCTGGAGGGGGACTAGCACCGGGGAGCTGTTTTTT.

In the case of this clone: The junction departs from germline at one end; a sequencing error may be responsible. The sample holds other DNA sequences that translate to the same CDR3. The chain joins TRBV30 to TRBJ1-6; D ambiguous. CDR1 GTSNPN and CDR2 SVGIG come from the germline V gene (reference sequence). The CDR3 loop spans 15 amino acids. The CDR3 region is CAWSPLPSYNSPLHF. In DNA, the CDR3 is TGTGCCTGGAGTCCCCTCCCCTCCTATAATTCCCCCCTCCACTTT.

This clone was observed a few times. The CDR3 protein is CASSWRGTDTQYF. CDR3 DNA sequence: TGTGCCAGCAGCTGGAGGGGCACAGATACGCAGTATTTT. The chain joins TRBV11-3 to TRBJ2-3; a possible D gene is TRBD2 (6 bases). From germline, CDR1 is SGHNT and CDR2 YENEEA. CDR3 length: 13 amino acids. V lost 4 bases to trimming and J lost 1 base, with 6 bases between them.